This T cell receptor (beta chain) was documented in a study of T cells after yellow fever vaccination. Study-wide background: Low-cell-number fractions underwent preparation using SMART-Seq v4 Ultra Low Input.

Germline CDR1 MNHEY, CDR2 SVGEGT. Trimming at V came to 2 bases and at J to 2 bases, leaving 11 bases not matched to a gene. This CDR3 is 19 amino acids long. This clonotype was picked up a small number of times. Antigen unknown. Universal primer sites and UMIs were introduced during 5'RACE template-switching synthesis of TCR cDNA. MiXCR, applied by TCRdb to the 5' RACE reads, yields one record per CDR3 protein. The data contain some 350,000 distinct CDR3 sequences, roughly 8.7% of them seen just once; the ten biggest clones take up about a sixth. Findings of the study overall: Of the clonotypes, a small share occurred in both CD4 and CD8 compartments. Weaker overall was a secondary response that nonetheless peaked faster, on day 5 versus 15.

The sequence came from a man between 18 and 35 years old who received the YFV17D yellow fever vaccine. The sample consisted of PBMCs, taken on the day of the first yellow fever vaccination. This sequence joins TRBV6-2 or TRBV6-3 and TRBJ2-1, with 11 bases that match TRBD2. CDR3 sequence reads: CASSYLLAGGPGTYNEQFF. As DNA, the CDR3 is TGTGCCAGCAGTTACCTCCTAGCGGGGGGCCCCGGGACCTACAATGAGCAGTTCTTC.